The T cell receptor (beta chain) under discussion was sequenced for a study of tumor-infiltrating lymphocytes in localized non-small cell lung cancer. Study in general: Resected tumor was paired with non-adjacent uninvolved lung from the same patient. Whole-study results and caveats: No link was found between tumor T-cell fraction and recurrence-free survival.

Method: immunoSEQ multiplex PCR; TCRdb's copy keeps in-frame clones and lacks some. This sample has about 23,000 clones, with just under 70% found just once. This CDR3 comprises 13 residues. V lost 7 bases, J lost 5 bases, and 14 bases lay in between. From germline, CDR1 is MNHNS and CDR2 SASEGT. This clone is categorized as medium-sized. The antigen remains unidentified. The sequence was collected from a human donor with non-small cell lung cancer. Input material: lung tumor tissue. The chain links TRBV6-1 to TRBJ1-1, with D possibly TRBD1 on 6 matching bases. Here the CDR3 reads CASTERQGTEAFF. The DNA of the CDR3 is TGTGCCAGCACCGAACGGCAGGGGACTGAAGCTTTCTTT.